This T cell receptor beta chain was identified during a study of blood T cell repertoires in COVID-19. Trimming at V came to 6 bases and at J to 9 bases, leaving 9 bases not matched to a gene. The CDR3 consists of 15 residues. The germline V gene encodes CDR1 SGHTA and CDR2 FQGNSA. TCRdb's table, derived via immunoSEQ multiplex PCR, lists solely in-frame clones and lacks some. The sample consists of about 360,000 clones, more than 75% of them appearing once. This clone was counted once. The rearrangement uses TRBV7-2 and TRBJ2-3, with 13 bases identical to TRBD2. The clonotype originates from a human donor in a cohort sampled during active COVID-19. The sample taken for sequencing was peripheral blood. In nucleotides, the CDR3 is TGTGCCAGCAGTCCCCGGACTAGCGGGAGAGGCACGCAGTATTTT. It specifies CASSPRTSGRGTQYF. Together with reference TRBV7-2 and TRBJ2-3, the CDR3 gives the full variable domain: GAGVSQSPSNKVTEKGKDVELRCDPISGHTALYWYRQSLGQGLEFLIYFQGNSAPDKSGLPSDRFSAERTGGSVSTLTIQRTQQEDSAVYLCASSPRTSGRGTQYFGPGTRLTVL.